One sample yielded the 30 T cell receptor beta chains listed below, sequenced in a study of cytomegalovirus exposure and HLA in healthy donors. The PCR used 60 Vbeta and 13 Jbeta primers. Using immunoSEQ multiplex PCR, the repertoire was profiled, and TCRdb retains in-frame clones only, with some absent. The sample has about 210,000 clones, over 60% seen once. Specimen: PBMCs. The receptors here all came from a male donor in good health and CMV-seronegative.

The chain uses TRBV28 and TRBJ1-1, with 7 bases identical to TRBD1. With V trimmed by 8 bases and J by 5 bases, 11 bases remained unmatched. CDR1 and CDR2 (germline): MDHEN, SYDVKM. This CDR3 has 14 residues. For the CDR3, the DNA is TGTGCCAGCGAAAGAGGGGGCCGGAGGACTGAAGCTTTCTTT. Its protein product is CASERGGRRTEAFF.

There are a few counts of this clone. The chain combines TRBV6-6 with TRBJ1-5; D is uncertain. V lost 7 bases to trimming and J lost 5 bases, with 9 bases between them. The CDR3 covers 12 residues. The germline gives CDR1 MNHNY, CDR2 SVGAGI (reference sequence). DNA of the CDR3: TGTGCCAGCACCTCCACAGATCAGCCCCAGCATTTT. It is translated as CASTSTDQPQHF.

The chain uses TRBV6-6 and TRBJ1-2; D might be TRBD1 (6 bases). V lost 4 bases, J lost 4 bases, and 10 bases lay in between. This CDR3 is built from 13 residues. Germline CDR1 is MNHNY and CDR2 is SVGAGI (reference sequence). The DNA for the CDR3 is TGTGCCAGCAGTTCACAGGGCAGCTATGGCTACACCTTC. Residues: CASSSQGSYGYTF.

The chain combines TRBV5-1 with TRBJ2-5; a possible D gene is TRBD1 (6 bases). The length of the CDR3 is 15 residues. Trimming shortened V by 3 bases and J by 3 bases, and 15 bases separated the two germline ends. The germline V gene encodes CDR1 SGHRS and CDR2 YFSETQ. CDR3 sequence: CASSSYRAGKETQYF. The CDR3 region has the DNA TGCGCCAGCAGCTCCTACAGGGCAGGGAAAGAGACCCAGTACTTC. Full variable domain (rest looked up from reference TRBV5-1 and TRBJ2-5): KAGVTQTPRYLIKTRGQQVTLSCSPISGHRSVSWYQQTPGQGLQFLFEYFSETQRNKGNFPGRFSGRQFSNSRSEMNVSTLELGDSALYLCASSSYRAGKETQYFGPGTRLLVL.

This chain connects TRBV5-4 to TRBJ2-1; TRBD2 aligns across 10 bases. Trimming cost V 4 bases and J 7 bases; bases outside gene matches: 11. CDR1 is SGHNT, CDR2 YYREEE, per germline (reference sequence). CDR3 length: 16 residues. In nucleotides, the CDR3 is TGTGCCAGCAGCCCACCAGGAGCGGGGGGGCCGAATGAGCAGTTCTTC. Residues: CASSPPGAGGPNEQFF.

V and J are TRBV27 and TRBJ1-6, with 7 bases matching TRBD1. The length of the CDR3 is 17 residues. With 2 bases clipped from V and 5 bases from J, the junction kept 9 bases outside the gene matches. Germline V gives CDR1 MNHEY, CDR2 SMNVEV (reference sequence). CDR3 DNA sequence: TGTGCCAGCAGTTTAACCCCTGCCAGGGGGAATAATTCACCCCTCCACTTT. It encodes CASSLTPARGNNSPLHF.

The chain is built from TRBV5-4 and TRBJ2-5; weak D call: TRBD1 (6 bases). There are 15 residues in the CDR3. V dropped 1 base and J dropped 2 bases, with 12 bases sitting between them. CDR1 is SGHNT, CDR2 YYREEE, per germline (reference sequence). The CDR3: CASSLPGTKQETQYF. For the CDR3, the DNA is TGTGCCAGCAGCTTGCCCGGGACAAAACAAGAGACCCAGTACTTC.

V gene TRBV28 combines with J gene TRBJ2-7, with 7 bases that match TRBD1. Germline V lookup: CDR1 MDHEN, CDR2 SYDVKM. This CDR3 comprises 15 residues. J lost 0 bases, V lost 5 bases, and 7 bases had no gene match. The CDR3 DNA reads TGTGCCAGCAGTGACGAGACAGGGTTCTCCTACGAGCAGTACTTC. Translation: CASSDETGFSYEQYF.

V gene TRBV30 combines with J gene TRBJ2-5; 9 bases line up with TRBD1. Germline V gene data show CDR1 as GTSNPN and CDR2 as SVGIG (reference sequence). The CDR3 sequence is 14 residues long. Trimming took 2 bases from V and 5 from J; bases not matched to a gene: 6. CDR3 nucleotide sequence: TGTGCCTGGAGTTTTACAGGGGGCTTGGAGACCCAGTACTTC. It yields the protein CAWSFTGGLETQYF.

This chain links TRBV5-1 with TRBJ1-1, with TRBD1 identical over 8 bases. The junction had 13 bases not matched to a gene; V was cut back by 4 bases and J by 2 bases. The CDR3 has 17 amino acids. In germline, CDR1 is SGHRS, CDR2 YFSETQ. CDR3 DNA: TGCGCCAGCAGCCTAACGGGTCAGGGGGCGGGAAACACTGAAGCTTTCTTT. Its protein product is CASSLTGQGAGNTEAFF.

In DNA form, the CDR3 reads TGTGCCAGCAGCAAGGGACAGGGAGGAGAGACCCAGTACTTC. This codes for CASSKGQGGETQYF. The chain combines TRBV11-1 with TRBJ2-5; 9 nucleotides align to TRBD1. Germline trimming cut 5 bases from V and 4 bases from J; bases unmatched to any gene: 5. Germline CDR1 is SGHAT and CDR2 is FQDESV (reference sequence). The CDR3 consists of 14 residues. Full variable domain (remainder filled in from reference TRBV11-1 and TRBJ2-5): EAEVAQSPRYKITEKSQAVAFWCDPISGHATLYWYRQILGQGPELLVQFQDESVVDDSQLPKDRFSAERLKGVDSTLKIQPAELGDSAMYLCASSKGQGGETQYFGPGTRLLVL.

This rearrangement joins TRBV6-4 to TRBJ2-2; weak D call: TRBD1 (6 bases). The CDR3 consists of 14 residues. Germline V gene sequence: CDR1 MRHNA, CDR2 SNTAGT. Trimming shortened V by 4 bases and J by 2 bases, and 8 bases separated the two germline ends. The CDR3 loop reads CASSVGTNTGELFF. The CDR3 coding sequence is TGTGCCAGCAGTGTGGGGACAAACACCGGGGAGCTGTTTTTT.

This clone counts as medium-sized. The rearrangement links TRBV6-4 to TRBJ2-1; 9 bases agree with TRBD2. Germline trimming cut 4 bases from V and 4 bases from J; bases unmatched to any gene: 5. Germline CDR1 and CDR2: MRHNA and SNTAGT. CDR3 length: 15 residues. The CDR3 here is CASSAETSGYNEQFF. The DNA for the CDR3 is TGTGCCAGCAGTGCAGAGACTAGCGGATACAATGAGCAGTTCTTC.

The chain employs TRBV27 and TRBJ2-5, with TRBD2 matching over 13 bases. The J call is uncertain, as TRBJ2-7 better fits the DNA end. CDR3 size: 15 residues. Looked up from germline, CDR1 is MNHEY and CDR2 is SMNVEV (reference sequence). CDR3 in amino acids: CASSLTTSGGYEQYF. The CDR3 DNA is TGTGCCAGCAGCCTTACGACTAGCGGGGGGTACGAGCAGTACTTC.

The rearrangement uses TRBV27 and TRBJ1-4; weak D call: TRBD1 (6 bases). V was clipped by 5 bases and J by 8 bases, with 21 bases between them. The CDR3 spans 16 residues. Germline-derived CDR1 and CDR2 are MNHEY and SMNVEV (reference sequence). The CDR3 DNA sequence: TGTGCCAGCAGTCAGCACATCAGGGGTACCTCCGAAAAACTGTTTTTT. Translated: CASSQHIRGTSEKLFF. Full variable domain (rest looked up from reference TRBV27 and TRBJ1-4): EAQVTQNPRYLITVTGKKLTVTCSQNMNHEYMSWYRQDPGLGLRQIYYSMNVEVTDKGDVPEGYKVSRKEKRNFPLILESPSPNQTSLYFCASSQHIRGTSEKLFFGSGTQLSVL.

Here the CDR3 reads CASSSNSGGTEAFF. CDR3 coding DNA: TGTGCCAGTAGTTCGAATTCAGGGGGCACTGAAGCTTTCTTT. This rearrangement joins TRBV19 to TRBJ1-1; the match to TRBD1 covers 7 bases. CDR3 size: 14 residues. The germline gives CDR1 LNHDA, CDR2 SQIVND (reference sequence). V shed 5 bases and J 4 bases; nucleotides not matched to a gene: 7.

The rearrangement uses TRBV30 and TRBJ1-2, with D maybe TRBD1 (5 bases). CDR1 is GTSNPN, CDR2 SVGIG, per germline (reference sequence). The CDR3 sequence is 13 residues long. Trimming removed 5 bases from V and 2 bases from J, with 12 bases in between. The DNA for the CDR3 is TGTGCCTGGTCCCGGACATACAACTATGGCTACACCTTC. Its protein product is CAWSRTYNYGYTF. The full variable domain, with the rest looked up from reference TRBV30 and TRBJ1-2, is SQTIHQWPATLVQPVGSPLSLECTVEGTSNPNLYWYRQAAGRGLQLLFYSVGIGQISSEVPQNLSASRPQDRQFILSSKKLLLSDSGFYLCAWSRTYNYGYTFGSGTRLTVV.

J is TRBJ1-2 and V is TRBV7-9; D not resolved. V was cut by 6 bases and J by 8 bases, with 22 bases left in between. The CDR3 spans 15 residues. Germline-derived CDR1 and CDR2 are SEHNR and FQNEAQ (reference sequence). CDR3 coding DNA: TGTGCCAGCAGTTCTCCCGGGGAACGAAACATCGGCTACACCTTC. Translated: CASSSPGERNIGYTF.

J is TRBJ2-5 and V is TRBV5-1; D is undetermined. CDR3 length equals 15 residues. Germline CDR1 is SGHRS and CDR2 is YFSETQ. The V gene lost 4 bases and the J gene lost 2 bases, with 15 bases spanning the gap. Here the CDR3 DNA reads TGCGCCAGCAGCACCCTAACAGCAAAACAAGAGACCCAGTACTTC. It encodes CASSTLTAKQETQYF.

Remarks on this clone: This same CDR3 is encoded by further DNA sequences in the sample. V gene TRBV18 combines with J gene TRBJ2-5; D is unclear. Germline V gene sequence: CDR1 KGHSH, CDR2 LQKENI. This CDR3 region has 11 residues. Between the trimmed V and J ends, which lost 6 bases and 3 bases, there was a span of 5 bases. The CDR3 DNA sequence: TGTGCCAGCTCCCCCGAAGAGACCCAGTACTTC. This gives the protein CASSPEETQYF. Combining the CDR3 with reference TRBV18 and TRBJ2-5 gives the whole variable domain NAGVMQNPRHLVRRRGQEARLRCSPMKGHSHVYWYRQLPEEGLKFMVYLQKENIIDESGMPKERFSAEFPKEGPSILRIQQVVRGDSAAYFCASSPEETQYFGPGTRLLVL.

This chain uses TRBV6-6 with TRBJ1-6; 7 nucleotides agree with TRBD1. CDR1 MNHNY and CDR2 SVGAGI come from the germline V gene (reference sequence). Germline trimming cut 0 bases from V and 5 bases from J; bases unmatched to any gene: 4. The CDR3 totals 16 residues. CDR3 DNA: TGTGCCAGCAGTTACTCGACAGGGCATGATAATTCACCCCTCCACTTT. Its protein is CASSYSTGHDNSPLHF.

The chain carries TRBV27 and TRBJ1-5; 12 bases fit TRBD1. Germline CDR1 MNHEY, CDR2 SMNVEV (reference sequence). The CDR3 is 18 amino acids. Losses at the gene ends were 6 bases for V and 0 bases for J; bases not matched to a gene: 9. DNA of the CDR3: TGTGCCAGCAGGACCGGGACAGGGGGCTTGTATAGCAATCAGCCCCAGCATTTT. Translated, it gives CASRTGTGGLYSNQPQHF.

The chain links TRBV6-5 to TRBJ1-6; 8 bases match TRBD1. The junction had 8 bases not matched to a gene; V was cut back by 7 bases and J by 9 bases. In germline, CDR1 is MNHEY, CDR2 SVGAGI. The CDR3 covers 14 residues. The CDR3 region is CASTRTGSGSPLHF. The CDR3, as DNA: TGTGCCAGCACCCGGACAGGGAGTGGTTCACCCCTCCACTTT.

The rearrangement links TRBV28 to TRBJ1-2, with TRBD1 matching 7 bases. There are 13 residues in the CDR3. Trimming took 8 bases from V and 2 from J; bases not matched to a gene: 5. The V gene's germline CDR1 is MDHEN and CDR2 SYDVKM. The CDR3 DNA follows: TGTGCCAGCTTAAACAGGGGCAACTATGGCTACACCTTC. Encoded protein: CASLNRGNYGYTF.

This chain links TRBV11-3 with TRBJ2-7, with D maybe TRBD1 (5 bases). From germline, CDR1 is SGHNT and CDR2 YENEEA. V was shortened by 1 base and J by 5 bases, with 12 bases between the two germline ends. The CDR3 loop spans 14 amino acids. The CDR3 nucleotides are TGTGCCAGCAGCTTAGGACCAGGGAAGGACGAGCAGTACTTC. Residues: CASSLGPGKDEQYF.

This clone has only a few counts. As DNA, the CDR3 is TGTGCCAGCAGCTATCGTGGGGCCACCGTGGATGAGCAGTTCTTC. Its translation is CASSYRGATVDEQFF. The V and J genes are TRBV7-7 and TRBJ2-1; D is possibly TRBD1 (5 bases). V lost 4 bases and J lost 8, with 18 bases in between. The CDR3 is 15 residues long. CDR1 SSHAT and CDR2 FNYEAQ come from the germline V gene (reference sequence).

The CDR3 DNA sequence: TGTGCCAGCAGCTTGTCCATAGGACTAGCGACTCAGTATTTT. Translation: CASSLSIGLATQYF. V usage is TRBV5-6 and J usage is TRBJ2-3; 9 bases are a match to TRBD2. With 1 base clipped from V and 12 bases from J, the junction kept 9 bases outside the gene matches. Germline assignment: CDR1 SGHDT and CDR2 YYEEEE. The CDR3 spans 14 residues.

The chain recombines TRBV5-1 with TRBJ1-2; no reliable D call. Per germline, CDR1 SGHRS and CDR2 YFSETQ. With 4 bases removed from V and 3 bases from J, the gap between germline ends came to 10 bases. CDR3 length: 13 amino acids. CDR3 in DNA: TGCGCCAGCAGCCAAACAGTTGACTATGGCTACACCTTC. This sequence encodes CASSQTVDYGYTF.

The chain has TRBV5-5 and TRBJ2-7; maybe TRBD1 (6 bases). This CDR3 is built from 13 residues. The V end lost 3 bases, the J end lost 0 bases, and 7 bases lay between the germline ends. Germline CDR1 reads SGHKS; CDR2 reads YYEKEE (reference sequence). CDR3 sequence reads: CASSSTGSYEQYF. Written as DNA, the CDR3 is TGTGCCAGCAGCTCGACAGGCTCCTACGAGCAGTACTTC.

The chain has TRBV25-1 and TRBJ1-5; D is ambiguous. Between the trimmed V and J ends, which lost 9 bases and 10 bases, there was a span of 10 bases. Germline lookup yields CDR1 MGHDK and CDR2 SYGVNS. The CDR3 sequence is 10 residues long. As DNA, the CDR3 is TGTGCCAGGGCTTGGTGTCCCCAGCATTTT. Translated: CARAWCPQHF.